This TCR beta chain was sequenced in a study of T cells in Graves' hyperthyroidism and ophthalmopathy. Study-level findings and limits: Progression to ophthalmopathy was predicted a median of roughly seven months early. Appearing also in blood were most of the thyroid clonotypes expanded above 0.001.

TCR beta CDR3 regions were amplified from RNA transcripts. First-round RT-PCR with HTBI primers amplified the TCR CDR3 region. MiXCR, run by TCRdb on the multiplex PCR reads, gives a single entry per CDR3 protein. Counted here are a few hundred thousand distinct CDR3 sequences, roughly 18% occurring once; the ten biggest clones make up over 35%. The cohort's ophthalmopathy patients, a group with duration under 3 months, had a Clinical Activity Score of at least 3 and a NOSPECS grade of at least 4. Exclusion of patients followed from uncontrolled infection, other autoimmune disease, pregnancy or lactation. V was trimmed by 0 bases and J by 2 bases, leaving 11 bases between them. This CDR3 has 16 residues. This clonotype was found many times. Its antigen is unknown.

The TCR sequence derives from a man aged 18-30 years with Graves' ophthalmopathy. Sample: blood. The gene calls are TRBV12-3 or TRBV12-4 and TRBJ1-5; a possible D gene is TRBD1 (5 bases). The CDR3 sequence: CASSLAGGGGNQPQHF. CDR3 nucleotide sequence: TGTGCCAGCAGTTTAGCGGGGGGGGGAGGCAATCAGCCCCAGCATTTT.